Listed below are T cell receptor beta chains from one sample, sequenced in a study of PD-L1 blockade in urothelial cancer. Generated by immunoSEQ multiplex PCR, the TCRdb table keeps only in-frame clones and is missing some. The sample holds about 76,000 clones, roughly 90% seen once. Sequences were derived from PBMCs, sampled around atezolizumab (anti-PD-L1) treatment. The receptors were gathered from a woman older than 75 with urothelial cancer. CDR3s leave out the opening cysteine and the closing phenylalanine or tryptophan. The size entry is marked missing in some rows and otherwise reads once, few, many or a size class.

-	TRBV5-6	12	TRBJ2-5	ASSSTSGSETQY
-	TRBV27	12	TRBJ2-2	ASSPSTSVGELF
-	TRBV15	13	TRBJ2-7	ATSRELAGDPEQY
-	TRBV5-1	13	TRBJ1-5	ASSLAGGLNQPQH
-	TRBV28	13	TRBJ2-3	ASSRTSGSTDTQY
once	TRBV5-1	13	TRBJ2-3	ASSLSSSGGDTQY
-	TRBV6-6	13	TRBJ2-7	ASTPLGALSYEQY
once	TRBV25-1	10	TRBJ2-5	AGQGVLGTQY
-	TRBV9	14	TRBJ2-1	ASSVGSGYSYNEQF
-	TRBV5-1	13	TRBJ1-4	ASSLGGGTNEKLF
few	TRBV5-1	11	TRBJ2-7	ASRKDTLYEQY
-	TRBV7-9	14	TRBJ2-7	ASSLHRGGSSYEQY
-	TRBV2	13	TRBJ1-2	ASPDRGLWDYGYT
-	TRBV27	13	TRBJ1-2	ASSRGTGKSYGYT
-	TRBV2	11	TRBJ2-7	ASNARESGEQY
-	TRBV30	13	TRBJ2-1	AWTRGLAGTNEQF
-	TRBV28	12	TRBJ2-1	ASRSASINNEQF
-	TRBV10-3	16	TRBJ1-1	AISESGFRDRGRAEAF
-	TRBV5-1	11	TRBJ2-5	ASSLPSEETQY
-	TRBV27	18	TRBJ2-1	ASSRLGLAGGPGLVGEQF
-	TRBV9	11	TRBJ1-1	ASSPGGRTEAF
once	TRBV9	13	TRBJ2-3	ASSVSGSGTDTQY
-	TRBV18	13	TRBJ2-1	ASSPPGLAHNEQF
-	TRBV19	10	TRBJ2-3	ASSIGTDTQY
-	TRBV5-1	13	TRBJ2-3	ANSLTGLTTDTQY
-	TRBV6-1	11	TRBJ2-1	ATRSAEYNEQF
-	TRBV5-1	16	TRBJ2-6	ASSYSRGDISGANVLT
-	TRBV5-1	14	TRBJ2-3	ASSFGQGAGTDTQY
-	TRBV18	14	TRBJ2-2	ASSPLKAGETGELF
-	TRBV5-1	13	TRBJ2-7	ASSLVGRPSYEQY
-	TRBV5-1	13	TRBJ2-5	ASSSNPQNQETQY
-	TRBV7-3	12	TRBJ2-5	ASSPGLAGETQY
-	TRBV7-2	13	TRBJ1-5	ASSPYRDSNQPQH
-	TRBV9	14	TRBJ1-3	ASSETTAGSGNTIY
-	TRBV9	12	TRBJ1-3	ASSPGQIGNTIY
-	TRBV6-5	11	TRBJ1-1	ASIKGVNTEAF
-	TRBV15	16	TRBJ2-5	ATSRDKTSGRAGETQY
-	TRBV14	12	TRBJ1-1	ASSRLQGETEAF
-	TRBV14	13	TRBJ2-2	ASRGGGANTGELF